This entry features one T cell receptor (beta chain) sequence. The data belong to a study of blood T cell repertoires in COVID-19. Study in general: Italy, Spain and the United States were the sources of the convalescent and acute COVID-19 samples.

Sequencing was performed with immunoSEQ multiplex PCR; in TCRdb, only in-frame clones are kept and a portion is missing. Here the sample spans about 150,000 clones, 75% to 90% being singletons. Cohort placement rested on clinical history that participants reported themselves. Trimming shortened V by 5 bases and J by 8 bases, and 18 bases separated the two germline ends. Germline V lookup: CDR1 SEHNR, CDR2 FQNEAQ (reference sequence). CDR3 size: 14 residues. The sample consisted of PBMCs or T cells enriched from blood (not recorded which). The V gene is TRBV7-9, the J gene TRBJ1-1; D uncertain. This clonotype originated in a man between 65 and 85 years old who had been exposed to COVID-19. CDR3 in amino acids: CASSPPLREAEAFF. The DNA of the CDR3 is TGTGCCAGCAGCCCTCCTTTACGGGAAGCCGAAGCTTTCTTT. Looking up the rest from reference TRBV7-9 and TRBJ1-1 gives the full variable domain: DTGVSQNPRHKITKRGQNVTFRCDPISEHNRLYWYRQTLGQGPEFLTYFQNEAQLEKSRLLSDRFSAERPKGSFSTLEIQRTEQGDSAMYLCASSPPLREAEAFFGQGTRLTVV.